These 18 T cell receptor beta chains were sequenced from one sample in a study of T cells in Graves' hyperthyroidism and ophthalmopathy. Using RNA transcripts as the source, TCR beta CDR3 regions were amplified. The HTBI primer set was used in a first-round RT-PCR of the TCR CDR3. TCRdb analysed the multiplex PCR reads with MiXCR anew, one entry per CDR3 protein. The sample comprises more than 350,000 distinct CDR3 sequences, about 14% of which are singletons, and 15% to 20% rests with the top ten. Sequenced: blood. Receptors were obtained from a woman in her 30s with Graves' ophthalmopathy.

The table lists this clonotype with many counts. One end of the junction fails to match germline, which may point to a read error. This chain links TRBV7-7 with TRBJ2-5, with 11 bases identical to TRBD2. The CDR3 sequence is 15 residues long. Germline V gene data show CDR1 as SSHAT and CDR2 as FNYEAQ (reference sequence). The CDR3 nucleotides are TGTGCTAGCAGCTTAGCGGGGGGGATCCAAGAGACCCAGTACTTC. It is translated as CASSLAGGIQETQYF.

This clonotype was detected ten times or more. The chain combines TRBV5-1 with TRBJ1-1; D is possibly TRBD1 (6 bases). Germline V lookup: CDR1 SGHRS, CDR2 YFSETQ. The CDR3 has 15 amino acids. Trimming stripped 2 bases from V and 0 bases from J, with 11 bases between. CDR3 residues: CASSLTGQMNTEAFF. In nucleotides, the CDR3 is TGCGCCAGCAGCTTAACAGGGCAGATGAACACTGAAGCTTTCTTT.

Ten or more counts support this clonotype. This chain joins TRBV6-1 and TRBJ1-6; TRBD1 agrees at 7 bases. Trimming at V came to 5 bases and at J to 8 bases, leaving 0 bases not matched to a gene. Germline V gene lookup returns CDR1 MNHNS and CDR2 SASEGT. This CDR3 contains 12 residues. DNA for the CDR3: TGTGCCAGCAGTACAGGGGATTCACCCCTCCACTTT. It encodes CASSTGDSPLHF.

The V gene is TRBV6-1, the J gene TRBJ2-3; tentatively, D is TRBD2 (6 bases). Trimming removed 8 bases at V and 6 bases at J, with 15 bases between. Germline lookup yields CDR1 MNHNS and CDR2 SASEGT. This CDR3 has 13 amino acids. For the CDR3, the DNA is TGTGCCAGCCACCTGGGGGAGGTCGATACGCAGTATTTT. This encodes CASHLGEVDTQYF.

The chain links TRBV19 to TRBJ2-2; 7 bases fit TRBD1. This CDR3 is built from 15 residues. V gave up 5 bases and J gave up 2 bases; unmatched junction bases: 5. The germline CDR1 and CDR2 sequences are LNHDA and SQIVND (reference sequence). The CDR3 loop is CASSVRTGNTGELFF. Written as DNA, the CDR3 is TGTGCCAGTAGTGTTAGGACAGGAAACACCGGGGAGCTGTTTTTT.

The J gene is TRBJ2-2, the V gene TRBV6-4, with D perhaps given as TRBD1 or TRBD2 (6 bases each). Looked up from germline, CDR1 is MRHNA and CDR2 is SNTAGT. V was shortened by 4 bases and J by 4 bases, with 13 bases between the two germline ends. This CDR3 spans 15 amino acids. The CDR3, as DNA: TGTGCCAGCAGTGCGGGGGCGTCGGGCACCGGGGAGCTGTTTTTT. It is translated as CASSAGASGTGELFF.

This clonotype has a count of ten or more. The rearrangement uses TRBV3-1 and TRBJ1-4, with D perhaps matching TRBD1 (6 bases). This CDR3 comprises 19 residues. Per germline, CDR1 LGHDT and CDR2 YNNKEL (reference sequence). V shed 2 bases and J shed 4 bases, with 23 bases lying between them. Here the CDR3 reads CASSQLLYSRGQLNEKLFF. The CDR3 DNA follows: TGTGCCAGCAGCCAATTACTGTATTCCCGGGGGCAGCTTAATGAAAAACTGTTTTTT.

The CDR3 DNA is TGCGCCAGCAGCCACCTCGCGGGCACCCTCGGTTCCTCTGGAAACACCATATATTTT. As protein: CASSHLAGTLGSSGNTIYF. The genes are TRBV4-1 and TRBJ1-3; D remains unclear. The CDR3 has 19 residues. CDR1 is MGHRA, CDR2 YSYEKL, per germline. The ends were cut back, 3 bases at V and 0 bases at J, with 21 bases in the middle.

This clonotype has more than one count but fewer than ten. V is TRBV5-6 and J is TRBJ1-2, with D possibly TRBD1 on 6 matching bases. Trimming pared 5 bases from V and 5 bases from J, leaving 19 bases between. CDR1 and CDR2 (germline): SGHDT, YYEEEE. The CDR3 has 15 residues. The CDR3 sequence: CASSFLDRSGYGYTF. Written as DNA, the CDR3 is TGTGCCAGCAGTTTCCTCGACAGGTCTGGGTATGGCTACACCTTC.

The chain combines TRBV11-3 with TRBJ1-5; D is unclear. This CDR3 has 13 amino acids. Germline CDR1 reads SGHNT; CDR2 reads YENEEA. V lost 5 bases, J lost 8 bases, and 13 bases lay in between. The CDR3 nucleotides are TGTGCCAGCAGCCCCGACGAGACGAAGCCCCAGCATTTT. Protein sequence: CASSPDETKPQHF.

This sequence joins TRBV27 and TRBJ2-2; possibly TRBD2 for D (5 bases). This CDR3 is 14 amino acids long. V lost 0 bases, J lost 5 bases, and 7 bases lay in between. Germline-derived CDR1 and CDR2 are MNHEY and SMNVEV (reference sequence). Here the CDR3 reads CASSLSPGTGELFF. Written as DNA, the CDR3 is TGTGCCAGCAGTTTATCTCCGGGGACCGGGGAGCTGTTTTTT.

This clonotype came up many times. The chain couples TRBV20-1 to TRBJ2-3, with D perhaps matching TRBD2 (5 bases). The ends were cut back, 0 bases at V and 2 bases at J, with 9 bases in the middle. Germline V gene sequence: CDR1 DFQATT, CDR2 SNEGSKA (reference sequence). This CDR3 has 14 residues. This chain's CDR3 is CSARDGGSTDTQYF. CDR3 nucleotides: TGCAGTGCTAGAGATGGAGGTTCCACAGATACGCAGTATTTT.

The sample holds many counts of this clonotype. This chain uses TRBV7-8 with TRBJ2-3; 9 positions agree with TRBD2. Trimming cost V 3 bases and J 7 bases; bases outside gene matches: 8. The length of the CDR3 is 15 residues. In germline, CDR1 is SGHVS, CDR2 FQNEAQ. The CDR3 sequence is CASSFGLAQGNTQYF. Here the CDR3 DNA reads TGTGCCAGCAGCTTTGGACTAGCGCAGGGTAATACGCAGTATTTT.

This rearrangement joins TRBV11-3 to TRBJ2-1, with unresolved D. The V gene's germline CDR1 is SGHNT and CDR2 YENEEA. The V end was cut by 3 bases, the J end by 5 bases, with 11 bases between. The CDR3 length is 14 residues. Here the CDR3 reads CASSLESQHNEQFF. CDR3 coding DNA: TGTGCCAGCAGCTTGGAATCCCAACACAATGAGCAGTTCTTC.

The sample holds many counts of this clonotype. The chain has TRBV20-1 and TRBJ2-2; possibly TRBD1 or TRBD2 for D (5 bases each). Trimming shortened V by 3 bases and J by 4 bases, and 12 bases separated the two germline ends. Per germline, CDR1 DFQATT and CDR2 SNEGSKA (reference sequence). This CDR3 is built from 14 residues. CDR3 nucleotides: TGCAGTGCTAGTTTAGGGGCGGGCACCGGGGAGCTGTTTTTT. As protein: CSASLGAGTGELFF.

This clonotype was recorded at least ten times. The chain recombines TRBV5-6 with TRBJ1-1; D might be TRBD1 (6 bases). The V gene's germline CDR1 is SGHDT and CDR2 YYEEEE. The CDR3 is 15 amino acids. Trimming stripped 0 bases from V and 3 bases from J, with 12 bases between. The CDR3 region is CASSLALRQDTEAFF. The CDR3 DNA follows: TGTGCCAGCAGCTTGGCCCTGAGACAGGACACTGAAGCTTTCTTT.

This clonotype was seen repeatedly, ten times or more. The rearrangement uses TRBV7-8 and TRBJ2-5; TRBD1 is a possible D gene (6 bases). The CDR3 runs to 14 residues. V was trimmed by 4 bases and J by 1 base, leaving 10 bases between them. From germline, CDR1 is SGHVS and CDR2 FQNEAQ. This CDR3 reads CASSSWTAQETQYF. The CDR3 DNA follows: TGTGCCAGCAGCTCATGGACAGCCCAAGAGACCCAGTACTTC. Full variable domain (remainder filled in from reference TRBV7-8 and TRBJ2-5): GAGVSQSPRYKVAKRGQDVALRCDPISGHVSLFWYQQALGQGPEFLTYFQNEAQLDKSGLPSDRFFAERPEGSVSTLKIQRTQQEDSAVYLCASSSWTAQETQYFGPGTRLLVL.

This clonotype occurred many times. The chain links TRBV29-1 to TRBJ2-1; D is unclear. Germline V gene lookup returns CDR1 SQVTM and CDR2 ANQGSEA. The V gene lost 3 bases and the J gene lost 5 bases, with 5 bases spanning the gap. The CDR3 extends over 11 amino acids. The CDR3 sequence is CSVDRHNEQFF. The CDR3 bases are TGCAGCGTTGACAGGCACAATGAGCAGTTCTTC.